This T cell receptor (beta chain) appears in the sequencing data of a study of T cells in Graves' hyperthyroidism and ophthalmopathy. This CDR3 has 13 amino acids. CDR1 is SEHNR and CDR2 is FQNEAQ in the germline V gene (reference sequence). V was cut by 7 bases and J by 5 bases, with 11 bases left in between. The investigators amplified TCR beta CDR3 regions from RNA transcripts. Researchers ran a first-round RT-PCR on the TCR CDR3 using the HTBI primer set. TCRdb analysed the multiplex PCR reads with MiXCR anew, one entry per CDR3 protein. This sample carries some 800,000 distinct CDR3 sequences, 35% to 40% of them seen once, and the ten largest clones take 8% to 9%. In this sample, this clonotype turned up many times. Clinical symptoms, serum thyroxine and TRAb, thyroid ultrasound and orbital computed tomography together formed the diagnostic basis. Fresh peripheral blood, around 9.5 ml, yielded the PBMCs.

The gene calls are TRBV7-9 and TRBJ2-2; no clear D. The source of this sequence is a man between 18 and 29 years old with Graves' hyperthyroidism. Source material: blood. DNA for the CDR3: TGTGCCAGCAACAGTGAGGTTACCGGGGAGCTGTTTTTT. It specifies CASNSEVTGELFF.